This is a list of T cell receptor beta chains from one sample in a study of T-cell memory formation after mild COVID-19. MiXCR was run by TCRdb on the 5' RACE reads, yielding one entry per CDR3 protein. The repertoire holds about 620,000 distinct CDR3 sequences, with about 20% as singletons. The material sequenced was PBMCs or a T cell subset sorted from them (not recorded which). The receptor set was obtained from an adult woman who had mild COVID-19 (a few samples of this study predate the infection). Cell type and time point are not known. The CDR3 runs from the conserved cysteine through the conserved F or W. A D gene is named only where the DNA matches it firmly. Clone size appears in some rows only: once, few, many, or a class for an expanded clone.

size	J	D	V	CDR3	DNA
.	TRBJ2-5	.	TRBV29-1	CSVSQQFQETQYF	TGCAGCGTTTCCCAGCAGTTTCAAGAGACCCAGTACTTC
.	TRBJ1-2	.	TRBV24-1	CATWNGLRAHGYTF	TGTGCCACCTGGAATGGTCTCAGGGCTCATGGCTACACCTTC
many	TRBJ2-7	.	TRBV6-5	CASSYSSGSYEQYF	TGTGCCAGCAGTTACTCTAGCGGCTCCTACGAGCAGTACTTC
.	TRBJ2-1	.	TRBV7-8	CASSLSYSPYNEQFF	TGTGCCAGCAGCTTATCGTACAGTCCCTACAATGAGCAGTTCTTC
.	TRBJ2-1	.	TRBV12-3/TRBV12-4	CASDGEPGYEQFF	TGTGCCAGCGACGGGGAACCCGGGTATGAGCAGTTCTTC
.	TRBJ1-2	.	TRBV2	CASSESSISRLYGYTF	TGTGCCAGCAGTGAAAGCTCTATATCTCGACTTTATGGCTACACCTTC
few	TRBJ2-7	TRBD2	TRBV6-2/TRBV6-3	CASSHNGLAVYEQYF	TGTGCCAGCAGTCATAACGGACTAGCGGTGTACGAGCAGTACTTC
few	TRBJ2-7	TRBD1	TRBV6-6	CASSSYRGEQYF	TGTGCCAGCAGTTCCTACAGGGGGGAGCAGTACTTC
few	TRBJ1-2	.	TRBV7-8	CASSLYRNNYGYTF	TGTGCCAGCAGCTTATACAGAAATAACTATGGCTACACCTTC
.	TRBJ2-3	.	TRBV7-7	CASSNGYWDTQYF	TGTGCTAGCAGCAACGGGTACTGGGATACGCAGTATTTT
few	TRBJ2-4	.	TRBV7-3	CASSLSGAGAKNIQYF	TGTGCCAGCAGCTTATCGGGGGCAGGAGCCAAAAACATTCAGTACTTC
.	TRBJ1-1	TRBD1	TRBV12-3/TRBV12-4	CASSPTDRGRTEAFF	TGTGCCAGCAGTCCCACGGACAGGGGGCGAACTGAAGCTTTCTTT